The rows below give T cell receptor beta chains drawn from one sample of a study of blood T cell repertoires in COVID-19. Generated by immunoSEQ multiplex PCR, the TCRdb table keeps only in-frame clones and is missing some. The sample records under 85,000 clones, over 75% being singletons. Sequencing was carried out using peripheral blood. The receptors originated from an elderly man with acute or convalescent COVID-19. CDR3s include the opening cysteine and the closing phenylalanine or tryptophan. D genes are given only for firm matches. Where a row states a size, it is once, few, many or the class of an expanded clone; other rows omit it.

d_call,v_call,clone_size,j_call,cdr3_aa,cdr3_nt
NA,TRBV6-5,NA,TRBJ1-4,CASTGGQLNEKLFF,TGTGCCAGCACTGGAGGACAGCTCAATGAAAAACTGTTTTTT
TRBD2,TRBV24-1,once,TRBJ2-3,CATGTSGSDTQYF,TGTGCCACCGGGACTAGCGGGAGTGATACGCAGTATTTT
NA,TRBV12-3/TRBV12-4,NA,TRBJ1-2,CASSQGFGYTF,TGTGCCAGCAGCCAGGGGTTTGGCTACACCTTC
TRBD2,TRBV5-1,NA,TRBJ2-7,CASSLGGGRTYEQYF,TGCGCCAGCAGCTTGGGGGGCGGGAGGACCTACGAGCAGTACTTC
NA,TRBV6-6,once,TRBJ2-5,CASSPGMKTQYF,TGTGCCAGCAGCCCAGGGATGAAGACCCAGTACTTC
NA,TRBV2,once,TRBJ1-4,CASSPDTSAPEKLFF,TGTGCCAGCAGTCCAGACACCTCCGCACCTGAAAAACTGTTTTTT
TRBD1,TRBV5-1,once,TRBJ1-2,CASSYGTAKAYGYTF,TGCGCCAGCAGCTACGGGACAGCCAAGGCGTATGGCTACACCTTC
NA,TRBV6-5,NA,TRBJ1-2,CAGEEVSYGYTF,TGTGCCGGCGAGGAGGTTAGCTATGGCTACACCTTC
TRBD2,TRBV9,NA,TRBJ2-2,CASSASAGGSSTGELFF,TGTGCCAGCAGCGCCTCCGCGGGGGGCTCGAGCACCGGGGAGCTGTTTTTT
NA,TRBV5-6,NA,TRBJ2-2,CASSLQGPTGELFF,TGTGCCAGCAGCTTACAGGGCCCGACCGGGGAGCTGTTTTTT
NA,TRBV4-3,NA,TRBJ1-2,CASSPQRTGGVYGYTF,TGCGCCAGCAGCCCTCAACGGACGGGGGGGGTTTATGGCTACACCTTC
NA,TRBV7-9,NA,TRBJ2-4,CASSLASGAGAKNIQYF,TGTGCCAGCAGCTTAGCGTCAGGGGCCGGGGCCAAAAACATTCAGTACTTC
NA,TRBV30,NA,TRBJ1-3,CAWSVTVTDTIYF,TGTGCCTGGAGTGTAACCGTCACAGACACCATATATTTT
TRBD1,TRBV6-2/TRBV6-3,few,TRBJ1-5,CASSYPIQGASNQPQHF,TGTGCCAGCAGTTACCCCATTCAGGGGGCCAGCAATCAGCCCCAGCATTTT
TRBD1,TRBV6-5,NA,TRBJ2-4,CASRGTGDHIQYF,TGTGCCAGCAGAGGGACAGGGGACCACATTCAGTACTTC
NA,TRBV5-1,once,TRBJ2-1,CASSPGTGGSEQFF,TGCGCCAGCAGCCCCGGGACAGGCGGGAGTGAGCAGTTCTTC
NA,TRBV18,NA,TRBJ2-3,CASSTRDTDTQYF,TGTGCCAGCTCAACACGAGACACAGATACGCAGTATTTT
TRBD1,TRBV7-9,NA,TRBJ1-4,CASSFQGAREKLFF,TGTGCCAGCAGCTTTCAGGGGGCAAGGGAAAAACTGTTTTTT
NA,TRBV2,NA,TRBJ1-1,CASSEGQLAEAFF,TGTGCCAGCAGTGAGGGGCAGTTAGCTGAAGCTTTCTTT